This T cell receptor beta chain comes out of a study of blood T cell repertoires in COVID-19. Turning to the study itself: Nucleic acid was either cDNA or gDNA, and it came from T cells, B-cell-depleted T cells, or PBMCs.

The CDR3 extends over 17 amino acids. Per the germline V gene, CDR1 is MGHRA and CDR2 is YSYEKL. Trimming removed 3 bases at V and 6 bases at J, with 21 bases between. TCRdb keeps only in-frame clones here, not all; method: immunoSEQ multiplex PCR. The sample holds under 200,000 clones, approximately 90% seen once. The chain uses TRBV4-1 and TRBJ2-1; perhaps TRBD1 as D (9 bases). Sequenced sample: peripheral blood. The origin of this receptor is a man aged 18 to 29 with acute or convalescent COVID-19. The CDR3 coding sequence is TGCGCCAGCAGCCACCCGGGGGGGGGACAGGGTCGCAATGAGCAGTTCTTC. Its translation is CASSHPGGGQGRNEQFF.